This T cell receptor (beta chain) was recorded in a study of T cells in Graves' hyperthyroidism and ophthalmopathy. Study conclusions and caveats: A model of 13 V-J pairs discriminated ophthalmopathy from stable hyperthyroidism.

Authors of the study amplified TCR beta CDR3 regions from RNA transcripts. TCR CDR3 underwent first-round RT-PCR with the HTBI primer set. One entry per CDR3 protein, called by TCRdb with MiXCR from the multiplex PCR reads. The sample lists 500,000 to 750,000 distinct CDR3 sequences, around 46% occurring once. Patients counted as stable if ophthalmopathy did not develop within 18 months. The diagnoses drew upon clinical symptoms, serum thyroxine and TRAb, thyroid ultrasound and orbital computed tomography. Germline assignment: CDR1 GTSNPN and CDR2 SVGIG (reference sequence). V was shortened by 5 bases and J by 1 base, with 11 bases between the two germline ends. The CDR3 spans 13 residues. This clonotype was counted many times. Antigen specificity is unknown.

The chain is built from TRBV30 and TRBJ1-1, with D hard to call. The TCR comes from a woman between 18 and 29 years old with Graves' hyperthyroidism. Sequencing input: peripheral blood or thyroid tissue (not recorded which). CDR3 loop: CAWDIVPNTEAFF. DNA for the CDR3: TGTGCCTGGGATATAGTACCGAACACTGAAGCTTTCTTT.